What follows are 5 T cell receptor beta chains derived from one specimen sequenced in a study of beta chain features in type 1 diabetes. Since all of the isolated RNA was reverse transcribed, expressed TCRB transcripts were what got sequenced. Clones were read by immunoSEQ multiplex PCR, and TCRdb kept only the in-frame ones, dropping some. Among some 330,000 clones listed, 11% were seen once. The sequencing sample was made of naive CD4+ T cells from blood. The source is a woman aged 25 to 39 in good health.

V usage is TRBV7-3 and J usage is TRBJ1-1; possibly TRBD1 for D (5 bases). Trimming pared 6 bases from V and 4 bases from J, leaving 12 bases between. The germline V gene has CDR1 SGHTA and CDR2 FQGTGA. CDR3 size: 13 residues. The CDR3 region is CASRLGGSTEAFF. CDR3 sequence (DNA): TGTGCCAGCAGATTGGGGGGGTCCACTGAAGCTTTCTTT.

This clone was counted between two and nine times. This chain joins TRBV29-1 and TRBJ2-1; 9 bases fit TRBD1. The CDR3 runs to 13 residues. From germline, CDR1 is SQVTM and CDR2 ANQGSEA. V was clipped by 7 bases and J by 8 bases; unmatched bases: 9. The CDR3 protein is CSAEDRGQDEQFF. The CDR3 DNA follows: TGCAGCGCCGAGGACAGGGGTCAGGATGAGCAGTTCTTC.

The rearrangement joins TRBV5-1 to TRBJ2-5; TRBD1 matches at 10 bases. J gave up 10 bases and V 6 bases, and 6 bases lay outside the gene matches. There are 12 residues in the CDR3. In germline, CDR1 is SGHRS, CDR2 YFSETQ. The chain's CDR3 is CASKRDRGVQYF. The CDR3 DNA sequence: TGCGCCAGCAAGAGGGACAGGGGTGTCCAGTACTTC. The entire variable domain, with the rest obtained from reference TRBV5-1 and TRBJ2-5, is as follows: KAGVTQTPRYLIKTRGQQVTLSCSPISGHRSVSWYQQTPGQGLQFLFEYFSETQRNKGNFPGRFSGRQFSNSRSEMNVSTLELGDSALYLCASKRDRGVQYFGPGTRLLVL.

This clone has more than one count but fewer than ten. This sequence joins TRBV9 and TRBJ2-3; maybe TRBD2 (6 bases). The CDR3 has 17 amino acids. Per germline, CDR1 SGDLS and CDR2 YYNGEE. V was cut by 0 bases and J by 3 bases, with 17 bases left in between. The CDR3 region has the DNA TGTGCCAGCAGCGTAGTATCTAGCGCCCTTCGAACAGATACGCAGTATTTT. Its protein is CASSVVSSALRTDTQYF.

The V and J genes are TRBV6-1 and TRBJ2-5; 9 bases fit TRBD1. The CDR3 loop spans 15 amino acids. V was clipped by 4 bases and J by 2 bases; unmatched bases: 5. The germline CDR1 and CDR2 sequences are MNHNS and SASEGT. The CDR3 DNA is TGTGCCAGCAGTGCCGCCGGGACAGGGCAAGAGACCCAGTACTTC. It is translated as CASSAAGTGQETQYF.